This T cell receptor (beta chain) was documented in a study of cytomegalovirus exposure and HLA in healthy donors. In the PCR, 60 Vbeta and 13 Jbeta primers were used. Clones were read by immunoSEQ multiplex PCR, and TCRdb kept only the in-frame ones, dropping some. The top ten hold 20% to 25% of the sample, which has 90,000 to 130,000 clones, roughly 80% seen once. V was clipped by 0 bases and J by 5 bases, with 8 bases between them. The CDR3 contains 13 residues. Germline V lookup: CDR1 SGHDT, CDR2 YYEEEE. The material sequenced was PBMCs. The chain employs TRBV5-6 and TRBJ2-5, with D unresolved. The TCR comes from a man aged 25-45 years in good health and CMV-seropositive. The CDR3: CASSLVVLETQYF. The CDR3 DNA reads TGTGCCAGCAGCTTGGTCGTCTTGGAGACCCAGTACTTC.